The rows below give T cell receptor beta chains drawn from one sample of a study of shared clonotypes between healthy human individuals. This table comes from immunoSEQ multiplex PCR, and its TCRdb copy is limited to in-frame clones, with some not included. Of under 750,000 clones in the sample, about two thirds were seen once. Material: memory CD4+ T cells sorted from blood. These TCRs come from a woman aged 25 to 45 in good health. Both conserved end residues are trimmed from each CDR3.

TRBV18 | ASSLAQDYGYT
TRBV29-1 | SVPGQGTDTQY
TRBV30 | AWSPGTDTQY
TRBV2 | ASSRTGGYNEQF
TRBV5-1 | ASSTGTLNEQF
TRBV11-2 | ASSFVGVGTDTQY
TRBV27 | ASSSGQFAGNTIY
TRBV27 | ASSLRRGTDTQY
TRBV28 | ASPPGQANTGELF
TRBV5-1 | ASSLTTSSYEQY
TRBV28 | ASRYPAADTQY
TRBV5-1 | ATRGGLNTEAF
TRBV5-6 | ASSLRRLGGETQY
TRBV5-1 | ASSSGQAVTYEQY
TRBV11-1 | ASSFGVSEAF
TRBV27 | ASRLKREYEQY
TRBV7-2 | ASSWSGTIGTDTQY
TRBV27 | ASSDDRGRQPQH
TRBV7-2 | ASSLARRSGETQY
TRBV7-2 | ASRDLSSYEQY
TRBV5-4 | ASSQDRTGAYGYT
TRBV6-5 | ASSYFGRGRQETQY
TRBV27 | ASSLSPYNQPQH
TRBV13 | ASSSGTGATGELF
TRBV9 | ASSVEKGLAGGSTDTQY
TRBV5-1 | ASSLGDRGASQRNYGYT
TRBV5-3 | ARSGQGNGSGNTIY
TRBV6-1 | ASSPGTTDYGYT
TRBV28 | ASSPIAGTGGGLWGYT
TRBV27 | ASSPPRQATNTEAF
TRBV29-1 | SVEQAVSRAGTDEGGGQPQH
TRBV25-1 | ASSPPGGAYGYT
TRBV5-1 | ASSLTGEGYEQY
TRBV4-1 | ASSQGVTDTQY
TRBV6-5 | ASSLWEASYNEQF
TRBV2 | ASRTQRRDRGSPLH
TRBV5-1 | ASSSRDRGDTGELF
TRBV10-3 | AISESVGSGRIETETQY
TRBV5-5 | ASSGDRPVTYTGELF
TRBV6-5 | ASRDPYSRGYT
TRBV27 | ASSTDRGKTQY
TRBV7-2 | ASSLNAGAEETQY
TRBV28 | GTNWHDYQPQH
TRBV7-3 | ASSPGGSLNNEQF
TRBV7-2 | ASTRVALVLSEQF
TRBV5-1 | ASSLGGGPGQPQH
TRBV28 | ATSGTIPLYEQY
TRBV28 | ASSPPGTTPNQPQH
TRBV5-4 | ASSQTQMNTEAF